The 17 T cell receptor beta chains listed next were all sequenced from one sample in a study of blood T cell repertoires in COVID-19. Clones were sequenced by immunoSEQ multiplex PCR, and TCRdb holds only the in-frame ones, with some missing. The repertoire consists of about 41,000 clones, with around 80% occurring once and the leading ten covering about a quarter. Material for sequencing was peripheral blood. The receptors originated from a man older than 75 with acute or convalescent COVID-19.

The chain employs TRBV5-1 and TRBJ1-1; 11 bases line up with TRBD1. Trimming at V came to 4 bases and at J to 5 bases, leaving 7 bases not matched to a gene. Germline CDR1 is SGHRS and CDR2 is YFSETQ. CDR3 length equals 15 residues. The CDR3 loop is CASSRGQGAGTEAFF. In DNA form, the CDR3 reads TGCGCCAGCAGCCGCGGACAGGGGGCAGGGACTGAAGCTTTCTTT.

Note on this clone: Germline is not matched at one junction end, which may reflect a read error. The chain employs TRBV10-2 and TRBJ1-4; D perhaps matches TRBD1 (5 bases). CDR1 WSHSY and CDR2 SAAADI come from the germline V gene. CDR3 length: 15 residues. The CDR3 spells CASSESGDGNDKLFF. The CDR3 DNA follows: TGCGCCAGCAGTGAATCGGGGGACGGTAATGACAAACTGTTTTTT.

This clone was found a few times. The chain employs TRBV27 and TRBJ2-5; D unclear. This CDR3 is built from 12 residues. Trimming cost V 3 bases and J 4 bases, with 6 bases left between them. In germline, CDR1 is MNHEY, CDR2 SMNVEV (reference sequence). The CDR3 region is CASSFNGETQYF. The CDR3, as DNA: TGTGCCAGCAGTTTTAACGGAGAGACCCAGTACTTC.

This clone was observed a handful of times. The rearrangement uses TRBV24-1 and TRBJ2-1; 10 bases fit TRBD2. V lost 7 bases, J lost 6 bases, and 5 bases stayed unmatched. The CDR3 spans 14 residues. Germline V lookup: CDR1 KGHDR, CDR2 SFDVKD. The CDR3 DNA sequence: TGTGCCACCAGGCCCAGCGGGAGGGGCAATGAGCAGTTCTTC. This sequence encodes CATRPSGRGNEQFF.

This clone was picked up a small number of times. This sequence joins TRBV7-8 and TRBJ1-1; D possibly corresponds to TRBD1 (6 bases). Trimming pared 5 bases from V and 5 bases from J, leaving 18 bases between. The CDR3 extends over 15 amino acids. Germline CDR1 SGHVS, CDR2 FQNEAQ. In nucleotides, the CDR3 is TGTGCCAGCAGCCCCATGCGAACAGGACAGACTGAAGCTTTCTTT. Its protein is CASSPMRTGQTEAFF.

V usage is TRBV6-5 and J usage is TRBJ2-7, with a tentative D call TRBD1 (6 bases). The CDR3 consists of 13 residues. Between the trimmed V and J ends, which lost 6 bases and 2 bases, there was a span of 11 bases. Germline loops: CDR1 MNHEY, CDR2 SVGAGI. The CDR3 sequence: CASSRDTPYEQYF. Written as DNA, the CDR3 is TGTGCCAGCAGCAGGGACACCCCCTACGAGCAGTACTTC.

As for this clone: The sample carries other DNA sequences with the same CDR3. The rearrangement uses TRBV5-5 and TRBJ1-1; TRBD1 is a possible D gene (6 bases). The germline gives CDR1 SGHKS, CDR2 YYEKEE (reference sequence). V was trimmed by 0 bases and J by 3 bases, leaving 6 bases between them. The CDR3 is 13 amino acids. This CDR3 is CASSLAGDTEAFF. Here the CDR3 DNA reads TGTGCCAGCAGCTTGGCAGGGGACACTGAAGCTTTCTTT.

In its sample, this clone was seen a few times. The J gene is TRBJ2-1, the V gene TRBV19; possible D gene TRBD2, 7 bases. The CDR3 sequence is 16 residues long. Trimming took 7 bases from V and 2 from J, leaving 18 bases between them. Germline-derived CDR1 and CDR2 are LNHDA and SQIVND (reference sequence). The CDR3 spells CASTEGGRGAYNEQFF. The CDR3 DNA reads TGTGCCAGTACTGAAGGGGGGAGGGGTGCCTACAATGAGCAGTTCTTC.

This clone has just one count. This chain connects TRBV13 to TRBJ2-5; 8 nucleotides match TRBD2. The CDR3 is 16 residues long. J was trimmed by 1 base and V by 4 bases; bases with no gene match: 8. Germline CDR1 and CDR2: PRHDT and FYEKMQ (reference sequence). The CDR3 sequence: CASSSVLAGLQETQYF. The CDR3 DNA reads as TGTGCCAGCAGCTCCGTTCTAGCGGGTCTCCAAGAGACCCAGTACTTC.

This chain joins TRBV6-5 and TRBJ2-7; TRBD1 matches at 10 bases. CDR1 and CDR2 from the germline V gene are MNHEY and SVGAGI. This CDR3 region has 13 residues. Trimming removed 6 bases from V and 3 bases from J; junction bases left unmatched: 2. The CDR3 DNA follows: TGTGCCAGCAGCAGGGACAGGGGCTACGAGCAGTACTTC. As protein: CASSRDRGYEQYF.

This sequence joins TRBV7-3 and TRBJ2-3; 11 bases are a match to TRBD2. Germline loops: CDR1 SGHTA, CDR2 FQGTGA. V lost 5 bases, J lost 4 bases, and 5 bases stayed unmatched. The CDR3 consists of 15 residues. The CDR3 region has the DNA TGTGCCAGCAGCCCTAGCGGGGGGCTGTCAGATACGCAGTATTTT. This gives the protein CASSPSGGLSDTQYF.

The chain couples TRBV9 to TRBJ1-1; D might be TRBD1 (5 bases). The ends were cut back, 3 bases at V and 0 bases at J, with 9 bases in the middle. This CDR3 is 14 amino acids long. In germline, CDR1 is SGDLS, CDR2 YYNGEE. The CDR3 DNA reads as TGTGCCAGCAGCGCCTCGACAGTGAACACTGAAGCTTTCTTT. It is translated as CASSASTVNTEAFF.

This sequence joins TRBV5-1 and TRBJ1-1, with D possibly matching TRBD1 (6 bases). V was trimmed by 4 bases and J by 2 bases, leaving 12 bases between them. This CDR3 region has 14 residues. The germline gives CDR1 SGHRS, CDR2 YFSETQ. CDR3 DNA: TGCGCCAGCAGCCTTCAGGGGACCAACACTGAAGCTTTCTTT. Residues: CASSLQGTNTEAFF. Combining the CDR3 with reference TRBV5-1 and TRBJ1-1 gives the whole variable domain KAGVTQTPRYLIKTRGQQVTLSCSPISGHRSVSWYQQTPGQGLQFLFEYFSETQRNKGNFPGRFSGRQFSNSRSEMNVSTLELGDSALYLCASSLQGTNTEAFFGQGTRLTVV.

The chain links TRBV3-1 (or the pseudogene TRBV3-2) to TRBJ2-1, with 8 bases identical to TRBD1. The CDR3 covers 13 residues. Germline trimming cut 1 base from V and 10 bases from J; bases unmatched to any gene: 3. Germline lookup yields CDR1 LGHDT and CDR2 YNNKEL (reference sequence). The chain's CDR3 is CASSQVRQGEQFF. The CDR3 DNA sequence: TGTGCCAGCAGCCAAGTCCGACAGGGGGAGCAGTTCTTC.

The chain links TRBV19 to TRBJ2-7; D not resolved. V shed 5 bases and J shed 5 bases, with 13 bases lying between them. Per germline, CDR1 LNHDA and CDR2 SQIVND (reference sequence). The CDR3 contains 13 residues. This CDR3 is CASSPRKANEQYF. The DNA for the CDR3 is TGTGCCAGTAGTCCCAGGAAGGCGAACGAGCAGTACTTC.

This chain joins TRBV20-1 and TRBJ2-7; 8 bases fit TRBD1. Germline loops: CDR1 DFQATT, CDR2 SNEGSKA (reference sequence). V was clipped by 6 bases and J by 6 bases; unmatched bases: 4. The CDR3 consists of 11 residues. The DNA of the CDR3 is TGCAGTGCCGGACAGGGTGGCGAGCAGTACTTC. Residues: CSAGQGGEQYF.

For the CDR3, the DNA is TGCGCCAGCAGCCCTAGTGGTTCTGGGGCCAACGTCCTGACTTTC. Amino acids: CASSPSGSGANVLTF. This chain connects TRBV5-1 to TRBJ2-6; no definite D call. This CDR3 comprises 15 residues. Trimming shortened V by 4 bases and J by 1 base, and 9 bases separated the two germline ends. Looked up from germline, CDR1 is SGHRS and CDR2 is YFSETQ.